This T cell receptor beta chain is from a study of T-cell memory formation after mild COVID-19. There are a few counts of this clonotype. Its antigen remains unknown. Study observations and caveats: Clones that got smaller from day 15 to 85 had even CD4/CD8, while clones growing later tipped toward CD4+.

5'RACE, which relied on constant-segment primers, yielded TCR alpha and TCR beta cDNA libraries carrying sample barcodes and UMIs. TCRdb ran MiXCR on the 5' RACE reads and lists one entry per CDR3 protein. The sample includes about 180,000 distinct CDR3 sequences, less than 20% of them seen just once. The CDR3 sequence is 13 residues long. Trimming removed 3 bases from V and 7 bases from J, with 10 bases in between. Germline V gene sequence: CDR1 MNHEY, CDR2 SMNVEV (reference sequence). The gene calls are TRBV27 and TRBJ1-5, with no clear D. The source is a man in his late teens or twenties who had mild COVID-19 (a few samples of this study predate the infection). Cell type and time point are not known. Sequencing input: PBMCs or a T cell subset sorted from them (not recorded which). This CDR3 is CASSLGAIQPQHF. The CDR3 DNA follows: TGTGCCAGCAGTTTGGGCGCGATACAGCCCCAGCATTTT.